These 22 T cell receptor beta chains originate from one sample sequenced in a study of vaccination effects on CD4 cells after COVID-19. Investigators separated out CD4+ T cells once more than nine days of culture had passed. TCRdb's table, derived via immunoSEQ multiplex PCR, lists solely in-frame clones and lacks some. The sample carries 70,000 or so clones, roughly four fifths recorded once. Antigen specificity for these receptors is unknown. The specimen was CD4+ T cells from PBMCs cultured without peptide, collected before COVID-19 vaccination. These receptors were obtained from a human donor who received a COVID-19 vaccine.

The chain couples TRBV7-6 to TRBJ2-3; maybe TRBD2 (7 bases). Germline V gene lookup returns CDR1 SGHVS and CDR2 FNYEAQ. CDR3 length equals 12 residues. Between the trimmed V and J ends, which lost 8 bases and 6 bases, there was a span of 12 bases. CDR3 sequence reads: CASGGARDTQYF. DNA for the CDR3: TGTGCCAGCGGGGGGGCCAGGGATACGCAGTATTTT. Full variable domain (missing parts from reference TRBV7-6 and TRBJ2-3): GAGVSQSPRYKVTKRGQDVALRCDPISGHVSLYWYRQALGQGPEFLTYFNYEAQQDKSGLPNDRFSAERPEGSISTLTIQRTEQRDSAMYRCASGGARDTQYFGPGTRLTVL.

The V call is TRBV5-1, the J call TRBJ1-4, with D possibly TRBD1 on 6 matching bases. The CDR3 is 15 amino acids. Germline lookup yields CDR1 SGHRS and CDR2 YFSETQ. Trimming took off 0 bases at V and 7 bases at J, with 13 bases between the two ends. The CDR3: CASSLDGGRGEKLFF. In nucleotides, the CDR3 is TGCGCCAGCAGCTTGGACGGGGGCCGGGGTGAAAAACTGTTTTTT.

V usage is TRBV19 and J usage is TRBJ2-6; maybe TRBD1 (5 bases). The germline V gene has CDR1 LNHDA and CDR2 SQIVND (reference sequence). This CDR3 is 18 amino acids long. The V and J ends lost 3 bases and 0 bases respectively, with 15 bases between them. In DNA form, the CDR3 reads TGTGCCAGTAGTATGGTGGGGCGACGGGCCTCTGGGGCCAACGTCCTGACTTTC. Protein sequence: CASSMVGRRASGANVLTF.

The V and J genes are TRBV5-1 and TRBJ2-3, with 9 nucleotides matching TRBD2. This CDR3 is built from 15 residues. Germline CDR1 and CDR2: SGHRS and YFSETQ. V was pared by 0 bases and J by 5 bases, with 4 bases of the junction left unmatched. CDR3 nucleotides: TGCGCCAGCAGCTTGGGATTAGCGGGGGAAGATACGCAGTATTTT. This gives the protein CASSLGLAGEDTQYF.

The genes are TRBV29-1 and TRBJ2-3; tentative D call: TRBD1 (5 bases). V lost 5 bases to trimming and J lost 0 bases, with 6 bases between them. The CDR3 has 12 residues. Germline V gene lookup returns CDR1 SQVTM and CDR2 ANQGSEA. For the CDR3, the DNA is TGCAGCGTTCGACAGAGCACAGATACGCAGTATTTT. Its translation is CSVRQSTDTQYF.

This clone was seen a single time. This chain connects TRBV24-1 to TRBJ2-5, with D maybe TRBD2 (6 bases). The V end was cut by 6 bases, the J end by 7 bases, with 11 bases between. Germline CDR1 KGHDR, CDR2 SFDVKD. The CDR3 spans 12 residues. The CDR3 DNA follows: TGTGCCACCAGTCCTCCGGAGGGGACCCAGTACTTC. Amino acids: CATSPPEGTQYF.

The CDR3 DNA follows: TGTGCCAGCAGCCAGATATCAACTAATGAAAAACTGTTTTTT. This encodes CASSQISTNEKLFF. The rearrangement joins TRBV5-6 to TRBJ1-4; D call uncertain. V lost 4 bases and J 0 bases, leaving 7 bases between the germline ends. The CDR3 sequence is 14 residues long. Germline V lookup: CDR1 SGHDT, CDR2 YYEEEE.

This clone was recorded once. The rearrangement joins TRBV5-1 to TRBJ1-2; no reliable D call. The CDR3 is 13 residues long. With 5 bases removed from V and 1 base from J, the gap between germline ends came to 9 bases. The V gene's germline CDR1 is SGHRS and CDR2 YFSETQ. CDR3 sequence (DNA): TGCGCCAGCAGTATCACAGTTAACTATGGCTACACCTTC. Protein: CASSITVNYGYTF.

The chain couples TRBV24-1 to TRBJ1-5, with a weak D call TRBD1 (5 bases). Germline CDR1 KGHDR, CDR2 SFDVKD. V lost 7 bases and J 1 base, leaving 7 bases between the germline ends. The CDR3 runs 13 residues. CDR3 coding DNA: TGTGCCACCAGGGGGGTGAGCAATCAGCCCCAGCATTTT. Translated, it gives CATRGVSNQPQHF.

CDR3 residues: CASSYRGWGTDTQYF. The CDR3 nucleotides read TGTGCCAGCAGTTACAGGGGATGGGGCACAGATACGCAGTATTTT. The rearrangement joins TRBV6-2 or TRBV6-3 to TRBJ2-3; maybe TRBD1 (5 bases). The CDR3 has 15 amino acids. V was cut by 2 bases and J by 1 base, with 10 bases left in between. The V gene's germline CDR1 is MNHEY and CDR2 SVGEGT.

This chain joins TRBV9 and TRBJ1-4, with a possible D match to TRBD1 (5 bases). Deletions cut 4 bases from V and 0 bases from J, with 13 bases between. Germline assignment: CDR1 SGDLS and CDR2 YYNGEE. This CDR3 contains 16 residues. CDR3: CASSPRGDATNEKLFF. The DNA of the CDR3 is TGTGCCAGCAGCCCCCGTGGGGACGCAACTAATGAAAAACTGTTTTTT.

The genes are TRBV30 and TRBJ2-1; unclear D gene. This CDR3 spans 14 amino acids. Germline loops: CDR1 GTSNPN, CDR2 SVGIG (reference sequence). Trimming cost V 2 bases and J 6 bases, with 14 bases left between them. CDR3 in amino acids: CAWSPRSNLNEQFF. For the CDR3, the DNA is TGTGCCTGGAGTCCGAGGTCCAACCTCAATGAGCAGTTCTTC. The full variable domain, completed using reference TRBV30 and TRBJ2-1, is SQTIHQWPATLVQPVGSPLSLECTVEGTSNPNLYWYRQAAGRGLQLLFYSVGIGQISSEVPQNLSASRPQDRQFILSSKKLLLSDSGFYLCAWSPRSNLNEQFFGPGTRLTVL.

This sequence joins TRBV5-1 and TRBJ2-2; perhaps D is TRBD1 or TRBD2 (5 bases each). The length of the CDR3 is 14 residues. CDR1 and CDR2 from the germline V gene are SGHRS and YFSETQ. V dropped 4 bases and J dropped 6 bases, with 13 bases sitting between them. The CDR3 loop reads CASSQGRGAGELFF. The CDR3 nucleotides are TGCGCCAGCAGCCAGGGACGAGGGGCCGGGGAGCTGTTTTTT. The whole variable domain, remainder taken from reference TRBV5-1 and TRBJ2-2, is KAGVTQTPRYLIKTRGQQVTLSCSPISGHRSVSWYQQTPGQGLQFLFEYFSETQRNKGNFPGRFSGRQFSNSRSEMNVSTLELGDSALYLCASSQGRGAGELFFGEGSRLTVL.

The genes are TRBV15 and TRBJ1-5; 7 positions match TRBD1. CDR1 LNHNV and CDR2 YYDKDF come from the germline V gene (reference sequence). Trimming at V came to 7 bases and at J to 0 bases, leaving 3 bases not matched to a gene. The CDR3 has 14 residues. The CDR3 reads CATMTGNSNQPQHF. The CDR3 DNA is TGTGCCACCATGACAGGGAATAGCAATCAGCCCCAGCATTTT.

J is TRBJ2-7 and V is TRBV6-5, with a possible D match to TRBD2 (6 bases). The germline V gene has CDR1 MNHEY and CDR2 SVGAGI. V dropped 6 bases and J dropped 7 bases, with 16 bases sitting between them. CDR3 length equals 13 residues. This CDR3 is CASRRPGVGEQYV. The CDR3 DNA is TGTGCCAGCAGGCGCCCGGGGGTGGGAGAGCAGTACGTC.

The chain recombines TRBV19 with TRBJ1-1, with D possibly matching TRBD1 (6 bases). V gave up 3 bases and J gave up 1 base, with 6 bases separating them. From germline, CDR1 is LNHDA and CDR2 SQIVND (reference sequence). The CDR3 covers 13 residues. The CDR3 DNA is TGTGCCAGTAGTATGGGACAGAACACTGAAGCTTTCTTT. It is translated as CASSMGQNTEAFF.

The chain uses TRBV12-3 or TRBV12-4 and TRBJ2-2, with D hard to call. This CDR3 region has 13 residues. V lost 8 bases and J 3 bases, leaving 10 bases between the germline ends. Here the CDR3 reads CASVDSYTGELFF. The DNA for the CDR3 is TGTGCCAGCGTCGACTCTTACACCGGGGAGCTGTTTTTT.

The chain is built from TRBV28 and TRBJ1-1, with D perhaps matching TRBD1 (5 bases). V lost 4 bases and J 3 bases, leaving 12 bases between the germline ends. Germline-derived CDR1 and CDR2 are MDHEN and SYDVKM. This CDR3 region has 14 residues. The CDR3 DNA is TGTGCCAGCAGTTCCGGGGCAAGAGACACTGAAGCTTTCTTT. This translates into CASSSGARDTEAFF.

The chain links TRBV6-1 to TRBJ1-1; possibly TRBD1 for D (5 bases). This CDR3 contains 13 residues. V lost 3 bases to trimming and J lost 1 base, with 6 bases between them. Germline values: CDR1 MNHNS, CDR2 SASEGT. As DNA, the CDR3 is TGTGCCAGCAGTGATCAGGGGAACACTGAAGCTTTCTTT. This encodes CASSDQGNTEAFF.

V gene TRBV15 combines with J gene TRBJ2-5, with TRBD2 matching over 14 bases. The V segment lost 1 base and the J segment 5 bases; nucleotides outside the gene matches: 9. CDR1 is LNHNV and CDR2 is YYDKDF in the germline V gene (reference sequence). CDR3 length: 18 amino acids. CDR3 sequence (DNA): TGTGCCACCAGCAGAGTTGTGACTAGCGGGGGGGCACGGGAGACCCAGTACTTC. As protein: CATSRVVTSGGARETQYF. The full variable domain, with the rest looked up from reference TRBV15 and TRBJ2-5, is DAMVIQNPRYQVTQFGKPVTLSCSQTLNHNVMYWYQQKSSQAPKLLFHYYDKDFNNEADTPDNFQSRRPNTSFCFLDIRSPGLGDTAMYLCATSRVVTSGGARETQYFGPGTRLLVL.

CDR3 region: CASSLASTGVTEAFF. The CDR3 DNA is TGTGCCAGCAGCTTAGCGTCCACAGGGGTCACTGAAGCTTTCTTT. The V and J genes are TRBV7-2 and TRBJ1-1; 7 nucleotides line up with TRBD1. The CDR3 spans 15 residues. V shed 0 bases, J shed 4 bases, and the junction held 5 bases outside the gene matches. Per germline, CDR1 SGHTA and CDR2 FQGNSA.

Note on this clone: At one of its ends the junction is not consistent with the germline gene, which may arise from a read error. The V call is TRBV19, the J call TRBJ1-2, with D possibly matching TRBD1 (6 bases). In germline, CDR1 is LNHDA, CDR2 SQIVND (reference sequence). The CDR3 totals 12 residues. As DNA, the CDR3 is TGTGCCAGTAGTACCGGGACATTCGGGTCCTTCTTC. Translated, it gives CASSTGTFGSFF.